This is a list of T cell receptor beta chains from one sample in a study of sequential checkpoint blockade in melanoma. Clones were sequenced by immunoSEQ multiplex PCR, and TCRdb holds only the in-frame ones, with some missing. This sample has tens of thousands of clones, with roughly 84% found just once. Sequenced material: CD8+ T cells sorted from blood (inferred from file names), taken from a patient given nivolumab and ipilimumab in sequence. The receptors were gathered from a human donor with melanoma. CDR3s include the opening cysteine and the closing phenylalanine or tryptophan. The D gene is left open where the match is weak. Rows may omit the clone size; those that give it use once, few, many or a size class.

cdr3_length	j_call	d_call	clone_size	v_call	cdr3_nt	cdr3_aa
14	TRBJ2-3	NA	NA	TRBV4-1	TGCGCCAGCAGCCAAGGCCCAGGGGCAGATACGCAGTATTTT	CASSQGPGADTQYF
17	TRBJ2-2	TRBD2	NA	TRBV13	TGTGCCAGCAGCTCCCACGTGATGCGGGAGAAAACCGGGGAGCTGTTTTTT	CASSSHVMREKTGELFF
14	TRBJ2-7	NA	NA	TRBV4-1	TGCGCCAGCAGCCTACGAGCAGGGGCCTACGAGCAGTACTTC	CASSLRAGAYEQYF
15	TRBJ1-5	TRBD1	NA	TRBV19	TGTGCCAGTGGATATAGGGAGACAGGGTTTCAGCCCCAGCATTTT	CASGYRETGFQPQHF
12	TRBJ2-3	NA	NA	TRBV28	TGTGCCAGCTGGGGGGGGGCGGATACGCAGTATTTT	CASWGGADTQYF
12	TRBJ1-1	TRBD1	NA	TRBV9	TGTGCCAGCGGGACAGGGTTCACTGAAGCTTTCTTT	CASGTGFTEAFF
14	TRBJ2-7	NA	NA	TRBV27	TGTGCCAGCAGTTATGGTGGGCCCTCCTACGAGCAGTACTTC	CASSYGGPSYEQYF
18	TRBJ2-5	TRBD2	few	TRBV30	TGTGCCTGGAGTGACCCCAGACTAGCGGGAGCTCTGGGTGAGACCCAGTACTTC	CAWSDPRLAGALGETQYF
11	TRBJ1-3	NA	NA	TRBV29-1	TGCAGCGTTAGGGCCGCGGGGACCATATATTTT	CSVRAAGTIYF
15	TRBJ2-1	NA	NA	TRBV14	TGTGCCAGCAGCCAAGAGCGGTTCTCCTACAATGAGCAGTTCTTC	CASSQERFSYNEQFF
15	TRBJ2-4	TRBD1	NA	TRBV15	TGTGCCACCAGCAGAAGGGGACAGGGAATTCCCATTCAGTACTTC	CATSRRGQGIPIQYF
15	TRBJ1-2	NA	NA	TRBV19	TGTGCCAGTATTCAACCCCCAGGATTGATCAATGGCTACACCTTC	CASIQPPGLINGYTF
15	TRBJ2-6	NA	NA	TRBV7-9	TGTGCCAGCAGACCTACCCCCTCTGGGGCCAACGTCCTGACTTTC	CASRPTPSGANVLTF
15	TRBJ2-1	TRBD2	NA	TRBV19	TGTGCCAGTACCCCGAGCGGGAGGGGTTACAATGAGCAGTTCTTC	CASTPSGRGYNEQFF
14	TRBJ2-7	TRBD1	NA	TRBV5-1	TGCGCCAGCAGCCTCGGGGACAGCCTCTACGAGCAGTACTTC	CASSLGDSLYEQYF
19	TRBJ2-2	TRBD2	NA	TRBV4-2	TGTGCCAGCAGCCAAGTCCCTAGCGGGAGGATCGCGAACACCGGGGAGCTGTTTTTT	CASSQVPSGRIANTGELFF
15	TRBJ2-4	TRBD1	NA	TRBV7-9	TGTGCCAGCAGCTCCACCCCCGACAGGGAAAACATTCAGTACTTC	CASSSTPDRENIQYF
11	TRBJ2-1	NA	NA	TRBV7-9	TGTGCCAGCAGCTTTGGGCGGGGCGAGTTCTTC	CASSFGRGEFF
11	TRBJ2-3	NA	NA	TRBV30	TGTGCCTGGGGCGGGACAGATACGCAGTATTTT	CAWGGTDTQYF
14	TRBJ1-2	TRBD1	NA	TRBV9	TGTGCCAGCAGCCTCCGGACAGGGGTATATGGCTACACCTTC	CASSLRTGVYGYTF
14	TRBJ1-2	NA	NA	TRBV9	TGTGCCAGCAGCGGCGGGGCTTGGAACTATGGCTACACCTTC	CASSGGAWNYGYTF
16	TRBJ2-7	NA	NA	TRBV27	TGTGCCAGCAGTTTATCGGGGGCTAGCGGACGATACGAGCAGTACTTC	CASSLSGASGRYEQYF
14	TRBJ2-7	NA	few	TRBV19	TGTGCCAGTAGTTTTGGGGGCCCCTCCTACGAGCAGTACTTC	CASSFGGPSYEQYF
16	TRBJ2-7	NA	NA	TRBV10-3	TGTGCCATCAGTGAGTCGGCAGGGGAGAGCTCCTACGAGCAGTACTTC	CAISESAGESSYEQYF
14	TRBJ2-1	NA	NA	TRBV2	TGTGCCAGCATGGAGGGGCCAAGCATCAATGAGCAGTTCTTC	CASMEGPSINEQFF
16	TRBJ1-4	NA	NA	TRBV15	TGTGCCACCAGCAGACCCAGTTCAGGGTTGGAGGAAAAACTGTTTTTT	CATSRPSSGLEEKLFF
16	TRBJ2-7	TRBD2	NA	TRBV9	TGTGCCAGCAGCGTAGGGACTAGCGGGAGGAACGACGAGCAGTACTTC	CASSVGTSGRNDEQYF
17	TRBJ2-7	TRBD2	NA	TRBV6-9	TGTGCCAGCAGCATTAGCGGGAGGGCCGGGGATTACTACGAGCAGTACTTC	CASSISGRAGDYYEQYF
16	TRBJ1-5	TRBD1	NA	TRBV19	TGTGCCAGTAGTCGGGACAGGGTAAATAGCAATCAGCCCCAGCATTTT	CASSRDRVNSNQPQHF
13	TRBJ2-1	NA	NA	TRBV28	TGTGCCAGCAGTTTAAGGGGATACAATGAGCAGTTCTTC	CASSLRGYNEQFF
13	TRBJ2-1	NA	NA	TRBV27	TGTGCCAGCAGTTTATGGGAGTACAATGAGCAGTTCTTC	CASSLWEYNEQFF
14	TRBJ2-7	TRBD2	NA	TRBV5-6	TGTGCCAGCAGCTTGGGGACTAGTTTGTACGAGCAGTACTTC	CASSLGTSLYEQYF
14	TRBJ2-7	NA	NA	TRBV6-1	TGTGCCAGCAGTGGAGGGATGACTTCCTACGAGCAGTACTTC	CASSGGMTSYEQYF
16	TRBJ2-2	TRBD2	NA	TRBV6-6	TGTGCCAGCAGTTACTCACTAGCGGGATATACCGGGGAGCTGTTTTTT	CASSYSLAGYTGELFF
15	TRBJ1-1	NA	NA	TRBV5-8	TGTGCCAGCAGCTTCCCCTACAGGGTGGACACTGAAGCTTTCTTT	CASSFPYRVDTEAFF
13	TRBJ2-7	NA	NA	TRBV29-1	TGCAGCGTTGAATCCCAGTTCTCCTACGAGCAGTACTTC	CSVESQFSYEQYF
16	TRBJ2-2	TRBD2	NA	TRBV6-1	TGTGCCAGCAGTGAACTAGCGGGAGGGAACACCGGGGAGCTGTTTTTT	CASSELAGGNTGELFF
16	TRBJ2-1	NA	NA	TRBV27	TGTGCCAGCAGTCTTAGAGGTAATTTGCAATCCAATGAGCAGTTCTTC	CASSLRGNLQSNEQFF
13	TRBJ2-7	NA	NA	TRBV6-5	TGTGCCAGCAGTTACTCGATACAGGTGGAGCAGTACTTC	CASSYSIQVEQYF
15	TRBJ1-2	NA	NA	TRBV5-1	TGCGCCAGCAGCCCGGGGTGGGGAACTGGCTATGGCTACACCTTC	CASSPGWGTGYGYTF
24	TRBJ2-3	NA	NA	TRBV29-1	TGCAGCGTTGAAGCGGGACAGGGGCGGGGGCTCCGGCTAGCGGGAGAAGTTCTCACAGATACGCAGTATTTT	CSVEAGQGRGLRLAGEVLTDTQYF